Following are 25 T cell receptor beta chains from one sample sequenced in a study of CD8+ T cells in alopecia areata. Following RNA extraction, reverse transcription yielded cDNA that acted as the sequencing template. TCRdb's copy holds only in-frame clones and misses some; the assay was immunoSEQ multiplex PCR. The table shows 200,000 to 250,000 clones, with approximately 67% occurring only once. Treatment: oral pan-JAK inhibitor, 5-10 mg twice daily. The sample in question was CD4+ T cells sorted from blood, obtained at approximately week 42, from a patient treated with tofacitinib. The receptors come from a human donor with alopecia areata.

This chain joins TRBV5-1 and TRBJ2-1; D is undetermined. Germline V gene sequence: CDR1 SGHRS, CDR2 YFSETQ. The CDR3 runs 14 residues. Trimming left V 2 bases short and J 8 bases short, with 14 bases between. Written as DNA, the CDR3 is TGCGCCAGCAGCTTAATAGAAGGCCGCGATGAGCAGTTCTTC. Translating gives CASSLIEGRDEQFF.

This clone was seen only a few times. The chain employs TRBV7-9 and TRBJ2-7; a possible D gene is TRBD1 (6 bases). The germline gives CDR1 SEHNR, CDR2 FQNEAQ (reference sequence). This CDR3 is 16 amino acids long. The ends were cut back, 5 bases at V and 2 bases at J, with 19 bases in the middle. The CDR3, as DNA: TGTGCCAGCAGCCGACAGGTACCAGGGACACCCTACGAGCAGTACTTC. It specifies CASSRQVPGTPYEQYF.

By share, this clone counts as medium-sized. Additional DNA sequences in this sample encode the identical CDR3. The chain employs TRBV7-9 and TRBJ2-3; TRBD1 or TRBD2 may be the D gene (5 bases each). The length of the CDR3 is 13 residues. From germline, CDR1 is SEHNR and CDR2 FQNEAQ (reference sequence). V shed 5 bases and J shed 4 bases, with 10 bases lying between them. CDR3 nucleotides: TGTGCCAGCAGCCCCCGGGGACCAGATACGCAGTATTTT. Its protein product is CASSPRGPDTQYF.

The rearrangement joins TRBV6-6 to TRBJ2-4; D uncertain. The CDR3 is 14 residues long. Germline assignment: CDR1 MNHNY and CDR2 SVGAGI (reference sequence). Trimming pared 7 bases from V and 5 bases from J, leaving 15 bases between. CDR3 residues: CASKYGVPENIQYF. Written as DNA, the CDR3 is TGTGCCAGCAAATACGGAGTTCCTGAAAACATTCAGTACTTC.

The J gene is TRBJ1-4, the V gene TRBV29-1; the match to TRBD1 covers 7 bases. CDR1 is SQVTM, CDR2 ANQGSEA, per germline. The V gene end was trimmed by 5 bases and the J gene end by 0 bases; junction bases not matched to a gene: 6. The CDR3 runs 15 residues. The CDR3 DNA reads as TGCAGCGTTAGGACAGGACATCCAACTAATGAAAAACTGTTTTTT. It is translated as CSVRTGHPTNEKLFF.

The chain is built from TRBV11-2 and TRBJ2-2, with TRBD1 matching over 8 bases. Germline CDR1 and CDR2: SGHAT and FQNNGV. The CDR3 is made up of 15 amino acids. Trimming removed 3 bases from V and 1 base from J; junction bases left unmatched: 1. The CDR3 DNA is TGTGCCAGCAGCTTCGGGACAGGGAACACCGGGGAGCTGTTTTTT. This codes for CASSFGTGNTGELFF. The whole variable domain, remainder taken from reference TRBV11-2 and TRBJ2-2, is EAGVAQSPRYKIIEKRQSVAFWCNPISGHATLYWYQQILGQGPKLLIQFQNNGVVDDSQLPKDRFSAERLKGVDSTLKIQPAKLEDSAVYLCASSFGTGNTGELFFGEGSRLTVL.

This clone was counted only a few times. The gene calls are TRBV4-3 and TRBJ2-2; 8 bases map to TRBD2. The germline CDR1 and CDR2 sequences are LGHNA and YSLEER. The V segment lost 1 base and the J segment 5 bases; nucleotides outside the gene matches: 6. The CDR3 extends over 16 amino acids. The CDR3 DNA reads TGCGCCAGCAGCCAAGGGATTTCGGGGGGGACCGGGGAGCTGTTTTTT. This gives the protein CASSQGISGGTGELFF.

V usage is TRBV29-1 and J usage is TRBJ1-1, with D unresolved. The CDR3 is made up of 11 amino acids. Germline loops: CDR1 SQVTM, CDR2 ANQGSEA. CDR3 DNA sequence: TGCAGTTACATCTTGAACACTGAAGCTTTCTTT. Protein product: CSYILNTEAFF.

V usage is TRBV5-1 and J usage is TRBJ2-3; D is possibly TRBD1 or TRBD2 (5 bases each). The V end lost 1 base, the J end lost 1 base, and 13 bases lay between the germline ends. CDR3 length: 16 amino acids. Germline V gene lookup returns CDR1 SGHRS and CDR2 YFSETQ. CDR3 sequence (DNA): TGCGCCAGCAGCTTGACTTCGGGGCAGGGCACAGATACGCAGTATTTT. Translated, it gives CASSLTSGQGTDTQYF.

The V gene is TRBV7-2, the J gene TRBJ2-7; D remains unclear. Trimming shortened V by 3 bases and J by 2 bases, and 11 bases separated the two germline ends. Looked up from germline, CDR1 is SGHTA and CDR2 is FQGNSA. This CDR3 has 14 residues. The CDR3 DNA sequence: TGTGCCAGCAGCTTCCCAGTTGTTCCCTACGAGCAGTACTTC. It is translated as CASSFPVVPYEQYF.

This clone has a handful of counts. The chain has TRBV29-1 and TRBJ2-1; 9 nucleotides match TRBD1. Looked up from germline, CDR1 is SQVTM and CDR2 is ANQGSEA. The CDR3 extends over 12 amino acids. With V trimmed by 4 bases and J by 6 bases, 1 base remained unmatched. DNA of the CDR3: TGCAGCGTTGGGACAGGGGTCAATGAGCAGTTCTTC. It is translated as CSVGTGVNEQFF.

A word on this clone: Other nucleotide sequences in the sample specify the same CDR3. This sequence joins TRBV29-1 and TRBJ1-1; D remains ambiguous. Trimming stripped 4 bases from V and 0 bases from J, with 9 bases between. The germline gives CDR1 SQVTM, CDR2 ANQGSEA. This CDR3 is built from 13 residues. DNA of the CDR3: TGCAGCGTTGGTGCCAGGATGAACACTGAAGCTTTCTTT. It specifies CSVGARMNTEAFF. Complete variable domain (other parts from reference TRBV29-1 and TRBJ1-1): SAVISQKPSRDICQRGTSLTIQCQVDSQVTMMFWYRQQPGQSLTLIATANQGSEATYESGFVIDKFPISRPNLTFSTLTVSNMSPEDSSIYLCSVGARMNTEAFFGQGTRLTVV.

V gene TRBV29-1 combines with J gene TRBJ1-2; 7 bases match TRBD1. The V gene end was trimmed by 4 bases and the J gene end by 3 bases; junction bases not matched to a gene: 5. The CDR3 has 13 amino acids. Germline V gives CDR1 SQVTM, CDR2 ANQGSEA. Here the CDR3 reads CSVGQGTDYGYTF. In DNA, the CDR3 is TGCAGCGTTGGACAGGGCACGGACTATGGCTACACCTTC. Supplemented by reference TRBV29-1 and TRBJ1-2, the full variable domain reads SAVISQKPSRDICQRGTSLTIQCQVDSQVTMMFWYRQQPGQSLTLIATANQGSEATYESGFVIDKFPISRPNLTFSTLTVSNMSPEDSSIYLCSVGQGTDYGYTFGSGTRLTVV.

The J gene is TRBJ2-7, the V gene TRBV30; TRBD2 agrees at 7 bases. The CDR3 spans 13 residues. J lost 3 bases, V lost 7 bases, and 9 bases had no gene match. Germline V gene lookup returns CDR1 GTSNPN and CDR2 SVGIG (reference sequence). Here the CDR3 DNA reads TGTGCCTCGAAATATGGCGGGGGCTACGAGCAGTACTTC. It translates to CASKYGGGYEQYF.

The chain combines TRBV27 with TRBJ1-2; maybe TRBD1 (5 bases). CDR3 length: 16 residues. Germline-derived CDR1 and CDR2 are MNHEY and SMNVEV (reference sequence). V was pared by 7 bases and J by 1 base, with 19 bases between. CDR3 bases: TGTGCCAGCAACCCTACTTCGCAGGGCCTTAACTATGGCTACACCTTC. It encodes CASNPTSQGLNYGYTF.

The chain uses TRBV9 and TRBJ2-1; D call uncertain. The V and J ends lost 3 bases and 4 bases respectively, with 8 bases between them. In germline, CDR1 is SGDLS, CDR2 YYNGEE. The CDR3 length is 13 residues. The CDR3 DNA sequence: TGTGCCAGCAGCGACGGGCCTTACAATGAGCAGTTCTTC. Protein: CASSDGPYNEQFF.

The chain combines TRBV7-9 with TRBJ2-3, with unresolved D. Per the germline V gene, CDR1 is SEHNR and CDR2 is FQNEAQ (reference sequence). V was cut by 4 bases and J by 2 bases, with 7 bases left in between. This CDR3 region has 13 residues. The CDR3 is CASSYVATDTQYF. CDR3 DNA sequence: TGTGCCAGCAGCTACGTTGCCACAGATACGCAGTATTTT.

CDR3 region: CAIREGENEKLFF. CDR3 DNA sequence: TGTGCCATCAGGGAGGGGGAGAATGAAAAACTGTTTTTT. V gene TRBV10-3 combines with J gene TRBJ1-4; D is possibly TRBD1 (6 bases). The CDR3 is 13 amino acids. Germline CDR1 and CDR2: ENHRY and SYGVKD. V lost 6 bases, J lost 5 bases, and 10 bases lay in between.

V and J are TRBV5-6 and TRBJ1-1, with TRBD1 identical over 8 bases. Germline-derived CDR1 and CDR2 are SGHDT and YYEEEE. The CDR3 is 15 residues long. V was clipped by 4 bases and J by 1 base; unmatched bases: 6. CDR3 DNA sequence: TGTGCCAGCAGCATCCCGGGACAGGAGAACACTGAAGCTTTCTTT. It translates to CASSIPGQENTEAFF.

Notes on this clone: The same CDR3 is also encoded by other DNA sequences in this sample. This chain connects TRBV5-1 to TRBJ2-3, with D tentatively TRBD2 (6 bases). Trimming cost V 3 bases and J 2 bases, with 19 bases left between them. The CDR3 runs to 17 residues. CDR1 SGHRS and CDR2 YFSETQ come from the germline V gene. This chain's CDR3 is CASSSHRDSTFTDTQYF. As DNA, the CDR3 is TGCGCCAGCAGCTCGCACCGGGACTCAACCTTCACAGATACGCAGTATTTT. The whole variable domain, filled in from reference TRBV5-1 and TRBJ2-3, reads KAGVTQTPRYLIKTRGQQVTLSCSPISGHRSVSWYQQTPGQGLQFLFEYFSETQRNKGNFPGRFSGRQFSNSRSEMNVSTLELGDSALYLCASSSHRDSTFTDTQYFGPGTRLTVL.

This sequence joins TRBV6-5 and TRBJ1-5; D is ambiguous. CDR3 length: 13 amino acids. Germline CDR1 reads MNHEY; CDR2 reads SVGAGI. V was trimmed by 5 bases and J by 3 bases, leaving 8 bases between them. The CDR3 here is CASSLENNQPQHF. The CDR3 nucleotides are TGTGCCAGCAGTCTGGAGAACAATCAGCCCCAGCATTTT.

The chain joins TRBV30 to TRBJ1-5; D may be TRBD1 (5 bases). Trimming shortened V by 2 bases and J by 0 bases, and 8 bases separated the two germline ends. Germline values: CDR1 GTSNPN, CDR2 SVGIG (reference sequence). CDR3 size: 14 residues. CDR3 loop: CAWSSGNSNQPQHF. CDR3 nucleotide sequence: TGTGCCTGGAGTTCAGGGAATAGCAATCAGCCCCAGCATTTT. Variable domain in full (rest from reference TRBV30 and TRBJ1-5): SQTIHQWPATLVQPVGSPLSLECTVEGTSNPNLYWYRQAAGRGLQLLFYSVGIGQISSEVPQNLSASRPQDRQFILSSKKLLLSDSGFYLCAWSSGNSNQPQHFGDGTRLSIL.

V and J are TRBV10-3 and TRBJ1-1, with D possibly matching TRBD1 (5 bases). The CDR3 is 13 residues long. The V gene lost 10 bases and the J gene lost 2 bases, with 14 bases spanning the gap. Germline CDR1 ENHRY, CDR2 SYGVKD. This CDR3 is CATTRGENTEAFF. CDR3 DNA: TGTGCCACCACCCGAGGGGAAAACACTGAAGCTTTCTTT.

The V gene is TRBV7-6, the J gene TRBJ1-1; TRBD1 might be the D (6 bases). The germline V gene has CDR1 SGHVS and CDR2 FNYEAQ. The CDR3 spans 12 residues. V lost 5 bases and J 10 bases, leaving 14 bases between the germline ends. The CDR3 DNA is TGTGCCAGCAGCGTGACAGGCGGGTCAGCTTTCTTT. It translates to CASSVTGGSAFF.

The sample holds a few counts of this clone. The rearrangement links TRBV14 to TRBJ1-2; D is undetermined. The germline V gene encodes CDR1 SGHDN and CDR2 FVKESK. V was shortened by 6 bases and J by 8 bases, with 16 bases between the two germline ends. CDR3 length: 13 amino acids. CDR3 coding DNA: TGTGCCAGCAGACAGAGCAACCTCGGGGGCTACACCTTC. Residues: CASRQSNLGGYTF.